This T cell receptor beta chain is drawn from a study of blood T cell repertoires in COVID-19. TCRdb keeps only in-frame clones here, not all; method: immunoSEQ multiplex PCR. The sample carries a few hundred thousand clones, roughly 80% recorded once. Germline CDR1 and CDR2: SGHVS and FNYEAQ. V lost 3 bases and J lost 3; bases outside the gene matches: 5. The CDR3 runs 16 residues. This TCR was sampled from a woman aged 50 to 60 who had recovered from COVID-19. Source material: PBMCs or T cells enriched from blood (not recorded which). The V and J genes are TRBV7-6 and TRBJ2-2, with TRBD1 matching 9 bases. Written as DNA, the CDR3 is TGTGCCAGCAGCTTCCCCGGGACAGGGCACACCGGGGAGCTGTTTTTT. Protein sequence: CASSFPGTGHTGELFF.